Listed below are T cell receptor beta chains from one sample, sequenced in a study of CD8+ T cells in alopecia areata. Produced via immunoSEQ multiplex PCR; TCRdb's table is partial and in-frame only. This table has 150,000 or so clones, over 70% appearing once. The specimen was CD8+ T cells sorted from blood, collected at week 0. Every receptor here comes from a human donor with alopecia areata. Each CDR3 is given with its conserved first and last residue. Fields, in order: CDR3 DNA, CDR3 protein, V gene, D gene, clone size, J gene. D genes are given only for firm matches. Expanded clones get a size class; other rows say once, few or many, or leave the size out.

cdr3_nt: TGTGCCAGCAACAGGGGACCCTACAATGAGCAGTTCTTC; cdr3_aa: CASNRGPYNEQFF; v_call: TRBV9; d_call: TRBD1; clone_size: -; j_call: TRBJ2-1
cdr3_nt: TGCAGCGTTGAAGACAGTACCTCCTACGAGCAGTACTTC; cdr3_aa: CSVEDSTSYEQYF; v_call: TRBV29-1; d_call: -; clone_size: few; j_call: TRBJ2-7
cdr3_nt: TGTGCCAGCAGCTCCACGGGGGTCATGAACACTGAAGCTTTCTTT; cdr3_aa: CASSSTGVMNTEAFF; v_call: TRBV13; d_call: -; clone_size: -; j_call: TRBJ1-1
cdr3_nt: TGTGCCAGCAGCTTGAGCACAGATACGCAGTATTTT; cdr3_aa: CASSLSTDTQYF; v_call: TRBV5-4; d_call: -; clone_size: -; j_call: TRBJ2-3
cdr3_nt: TGTGCCAGCAGCCCGGGACAGGGGGTCAATGAGCAGTTCTTC; cdr3_aa: CASSPGQGVNEQFF; v_call: TRBV5-5; d_call: TRBD1; clone_size: -; j_call: TRBJ2-1
cdr3_nt: TGCAGCGTTCTGGGGACAGGGGCGGGAGAGACCCAGTACTTC; cdr3_aa: CSVLGTGAGETQYF; v_call: TRBV29-1; d_call: TRBD1; clone_size: -; j_call: TRBJ2-5
cdr3_nt: TGCAGCGTTCGAGTCCGTAACGCCTTGACTTTC; cdr3_aa: CSVRVRNALTF; v_call: TRBV29-1; d_call: -; clone_size: few; j_call: TRBJ2-6
cdr3_nt: TGTGCCAGCAGTTTAATCGGGGGGGGCAATGAGCAGTTCTTC; cdr3_aa: CASSLIGGGNEQFF; v_call: TRBV27; d_call: TRBD2; clone_size: -; j_call: TRBJ2-1
cdr3_nt: TGTGCCAGCAGCGAAGGACTAGCGGGGTCCAATGAGCAGTTCTTC; cdr3_aa: CASSEGLAGSNEQFF; v_call: TRBV6-1; d_call: TRBD2; clone_size: -; j_call: TRBJ2-1
cdr3_nt: TGCAGCGCGGGACTAGCGGACTACAATGAGCAGTTCTTC; cdr3_aa: CSAGLADYNEQFF; v_call: TRBV29-1; d_call: TRBD2; clone_size: -; j_call: TRBJ2-1
cdr3_nt: TGCGCCAGCACCCCTTCTTCTGCGGGAGCCTACAATGAGCAGTTCTTC; cdr3_aa: CASTPSSAGAYNEQFF; v_call: TRBV4-1; d_call: TRBD2; clone_size: -; j_call: TRBJ2-1
cdr3_nt: TGTGCCAGCAGACCGGACGGCTTCACTGAAGCTTTCTTT; cdr3_aa: CASRPDGFTEAFF; v_call: TRBV27; d_call: -; clone_size: -; j_call: TRBJ1-1
cdr3_nt: TGCGCCAGCAGCCAAGGGTTAGGGTCCGAGCGGTACTTC; cdr3_aa: CASSQGLGSERYF; v_call: TRBV4-1; d_call: -; clone_size: -; j_call: TRBJ2-7
cdr3_nt: TGCAGCGTTGAAGTCCTAGACCAGACCGATGAGCAGTTCTTC; cdr3_aa: CSVEVLDQTDEQFF; v_call: TRBV29-1; d_call: -; clone_size: few; j_call: TRBJ2-1
cdr3_nt: TGTGCCGTCCGGGACTCGTCCTACGAGCAGTACTTC; cdr3_aa: CAVRDSSYEQYF; v_call: TRBV7-9; d_call: -; clone_size: -; j_call: TRBJ2-7
cdr3_nt: TGCGCCAGCAGCAGCACCCCAAGGGGGCCCAGCTACAATGAGCAGTTCTTC; cdr3_aa: CASSSTPRGPSYNEQFF; v_call: TRBV5-1; d_call: TRBD1; clone_size: -; j_call: TRBJ2-1
cdr3_nt: TGTGCCAGCAGTGAGTGGGGGGCCGTCTACAATGAGCAGTTCTTC; cdr3_aa: CASSEWGAVYNEQFF; v_call: TRBV2; d_call: -; clone_size: few; j_call: TRBJ2-1
cdr3_nt: TGTGCCAGCAGCCAAGAAGAGGGGTTGAACACTGAAGCTTTCTTT; cdr3_aa: CASSQEEGLNTEAFF; v_call: TRBV4-2; d_call: -; clone_size: -; j_call: TRBJ1-1
cdr3_nt: TGCAGCGTTACTCAGGGGAATTATGCCGGGGAGCTGTTTTTT; cdr3_aa: CSVTQGNYAGELFF; v_call: TRBV29-1; d_call: -; clone_size: -; j_call: TRBJ2-2
cdr3_nt: TGTGCCATCAGTGGAACAGGGGGAAATCAGCCCCAGCATTTT; cdr3_aa: CAISGTGGNQPQHF; v_call: TRBV10-3; d_call: TRBD1; clone_size: -; j_call: TRBJ1-5
cdr3_nt: TGTGCCTGGAGCACTGGACAGGGGAACAATGAGCAGTTCTTC; cdr3_aa: CAWSTGQGNNEQFF; v_call: TRBV30; d_call: TRBD1; clone_size: few; j_call: TRBJ2-1
cdr3_nt: TGTGCCAGCAGTTGGGCTAGCGGGGGCTACGAGCAGTACTTC; cdr3_aa: CASSWASGGYEQYF; v_call: TRBV27; d_call: TRBD2; clone_size: -; j_call: TRBJ2-7
cdr3_nt: TGCAGCGTTGAAGGGGGGGAGGCAGGCGAGCAGTACTTC; cdr3_aa: CSVEGGEAGEQYF; v_call: TRBV29-1; d_call: -; clone_size: -; j_call: TRBJ2-7